This is a list of T cell receptor beta chains from one sample in a study of blood T cell repertoires in COVID-19. Produced via immunoSEQ multiplex PCR; TCRdb's table is partial and in-frame only. The table has approximately 280,000 clones, roughly 91% seen once. The sample comprised peripheral blood. These receptors came from a man in his forties with acute or convalescent COVID-19. CDR3s include the opening cysteine and the closing phenylalanine or tryptophan. The order of the fields is clone size, V gene, D gene, J gene, CDR3 DNA, CDR3 protein. The D gene is left open where the match is weak. For some rows the clone size is stated as once, few or many, or as a class when expanded; others skip it.

abundance: .; v_gene: TRBV2; d_gene: .; j_gene: TRBJ1-1; CDR3nt: TGTGCCAGCAGTGAGGCGGTAATGAACACTGAAGCTTTCTTT; CDR3aa: CASSEAVMNTEAFF
abundance: few; v_gene: TRBV27; d_gene: TRBD1; j_gene: TRBJ1-5; CDR3nt: TGTGCCAGCAGTTGGACAGGGGGTCAGCCCCAGCATTTT; CDR3aa: CASSWTGGQPQHF
abundance: .; v_gene: TRBV9; d_gene: TRBD2; j_gene: TRBJ2-1; CDR3nt: TGTGCCAGCAGCGTAGACGGGGGGGCCTATGAGCAGTTCTTC; CDR3aa: CASSVDGGAYEQFF
abundance: once; v_gene: TRBV27; d_gene: .; j_gene: TRBJ2-1; CDR3nt: TGTGCCAGCAGCCCGGGGAGAGGGTTCGATGAGCAGTTCTTC; CDR3aa: CASSPGRGFDEQFF
abundance: .; v_gene: TRBV30; d_gene: .; j_gene: TRBJ1-1; CDR3nt: TGTGCCTGGGGGGTGGAGGCAGGGACAACTTTCTTT; CDR3aa: CAWGVEAGTTFF
abundance: few; v_gene: TRBV5-1; d_gene: TRBD1; j_gene: TRBJ1-2; CDR3nt: TGCGCCAGCAGCTCCGGACAGGGGGCCTATGGCTACACCTTC; CDR3aa: CASSSGQGAYGYTF
abundance: .; v_gene: TRBV2; d_gene: TRBD1; j_gene: TRBJ1-5; CDR3nt: TGTGCCAGCAGGATAGGGACAGGAGGACAGCCCCAGCATTTT; CDR3aa: CASRIGTGGQPQHF
abundance: .; v_gene: TRBV5-5; d_gene: TRBD1; j_gene: TRBJ1-2; CDR3nt: TGTGCCAGCAGCTTTAGCGCACAGGGGAACTATGGCTACACCTTC; CDR3aa: CASSFSAQGNYGYTF
abundance: few; v_gene: TRBV6-5; d_gene: TRBD1; j_gene: TRBJ1-2; CDR3nt: TGTGCCAGCAGGACAGGGGTTAACTATGGCTACACCTTC; CDR3aa: CASRTGVNYGYTF
abundance: few; v_gene: TRBV5-1; d_gene: .; j_gene: TRBJ1-6; CDR3nt: TGCGCCAGCAGCTCACGGGAACTCTATAATTCACCCCTCCACTTT; CDR3aa: CASSSRELYNSPLHF
abundance: .; v_gene: TRBV2; d_gene: TRBD2; j_gene: TRBJ2-1; CDR3nt: TGTGCCAGCAGTGAAACGGGGGGGTCCTACAATGAGCAGTTCTTC; CDR3aa: CASSETGGSYNEQFF
abundance: .; v_gene: TRBV7-8; d_gene: .; j_gene: TRBJ1-1; CDR3nt: TGTGCCAGCAGCTTAGAGGTCGGAGAGGGTAACACTGAAGCTTTCTTT; CDR3aa: CASSLEVGEGNTEAFF
abundance: .; v_gene: TRBV5-1; d_gene: .; j_gene: TRBJ1-6; CDR3nt: TGCGCCAGCAGTGGGGGTGCGACAGGCGCGTATTCACCCCTCCACTTT; CDR3aa: CASSGGATGAYSPLHF
abundance: .; v_gene: TRBV12-3/TRBV12-4; d_gene: .; j_gene: TRBJ2-1; CDR3nt: TGTGCCAGCAGCCTTTACCGGAATGAGCAGTTCTTC; CDR3aa: CASSLYRNEQFF
abundance: .; v_gene: TRBV9; d_gene: TRBD2; j_gene: TRBJ2-1; CDR3nt: TGTGCCAGCAGCGCCCGACTAGCGGGGGGCCTGCCGCAACAGAGCTCCTACAATGAGCAGTTCTTC; CDR3aa: CASSARLAGGLPQQSSYNEQFF
abundance: .; v_gene: TRBV28; d_gene: TRBD1; j_gene: TRBJ1-4; CDR3nt: TGTGCCAGCAGTTTGAGGGACAGGAATGAAAAACTGTTTTTT; CDR3aa: CASSLRDRNEKLFF
abundance: .; v_gene: TRBV14; d_gene: .; j_gene: TRBJ1-2; CDR3nt: TGTGCCAGCAGCCAAGGGCAGGGCTATGGCTACACCTTC; CDR3aa: CASSQGQGYGYTF
abundance: .; v_gene: TRBV6-5; d_gene: .; j_gene: TRBJ1-2; CDR3nt: TGTGCCAGCAGCCTTAATGAGGCTGCGCATGGCTACACCTTC; CDR3aa: CASSLNEAAHGYTF
abundance: .; v_gene: TRBV12-5; d_gene: .; j_gene: TRBJ1-2; CDR3nt: TGTGCTAGTGGTTTGGAACCGATTTTAGGAGATGGCTACACCTTC; CDR3aa: CASGLEPILGDGYTF
abundance: once; v_gene: TRBV7-9; d_gene: .; j_gene: TRBJ1-2; CDR3nt: TGTGCCAGCAGCCCCAGTGGGGGCACCAACTATGGCTACACCTTC; CDR3aa: CASSPSGGTNYGYTF